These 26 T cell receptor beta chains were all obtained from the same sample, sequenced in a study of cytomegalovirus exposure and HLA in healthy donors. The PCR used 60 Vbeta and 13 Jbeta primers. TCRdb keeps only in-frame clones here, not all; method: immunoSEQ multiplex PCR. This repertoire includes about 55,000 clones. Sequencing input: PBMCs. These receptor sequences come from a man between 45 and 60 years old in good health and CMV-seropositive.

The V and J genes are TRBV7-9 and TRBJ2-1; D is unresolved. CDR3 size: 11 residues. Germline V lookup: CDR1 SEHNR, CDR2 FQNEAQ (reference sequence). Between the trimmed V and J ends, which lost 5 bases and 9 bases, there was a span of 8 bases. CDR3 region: CASSRLGEQFF. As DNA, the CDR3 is TGTGCCAGCAGCCGACTGGGTGAGCAGTTCTTC.

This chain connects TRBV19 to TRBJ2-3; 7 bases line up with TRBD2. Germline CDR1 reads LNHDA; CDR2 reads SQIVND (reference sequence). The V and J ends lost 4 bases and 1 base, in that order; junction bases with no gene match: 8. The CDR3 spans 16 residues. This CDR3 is CASSSGGGFGTDTQYF. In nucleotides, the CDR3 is TGTGCCAGTAGTAGTGGGGGGGGATTCGGCACAGATACGCAGTATTTT.

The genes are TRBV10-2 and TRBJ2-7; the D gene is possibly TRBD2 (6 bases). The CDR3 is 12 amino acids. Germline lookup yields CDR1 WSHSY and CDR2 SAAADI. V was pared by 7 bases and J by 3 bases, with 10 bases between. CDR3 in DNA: TGCGCCAGCACCGGCGGGGACTACGAGCAGTACTTC. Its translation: CASTGGDYEQYF.

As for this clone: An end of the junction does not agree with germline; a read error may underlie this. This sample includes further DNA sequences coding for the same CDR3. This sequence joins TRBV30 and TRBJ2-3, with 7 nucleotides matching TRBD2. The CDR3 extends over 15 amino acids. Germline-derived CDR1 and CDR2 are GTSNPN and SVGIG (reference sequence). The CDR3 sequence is CAGSVGGGETDTQYF. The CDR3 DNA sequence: TGTGCCGGGAGTGTTGGGGGGGGTGAAACAGATACGCAGTATTTT.

This CDR3 reads CASSQDTASPGEQFF. CDR3 DNA: TGTGCCAGCAGCCAAGATACGGCTAGTCCAGGGGAGCAGTTCTTC. The genes are TRBV4-2 and TRBJ2-1; D perhaps matches TRBD1 (5 bases). The CDR3 extends over 15 amino acids. V dropped 0 bases and J dropped 10 bases, with 16 bases sitting between them. Germline assignment: CDR1 LGHNA and CDR2 YNFKEQ.

In DNA form, the CDR3 reads TGTGCCTGGAGTGTAGGGGCCCATGGCTACACCTTC. It is translated as CAWSVGAHGYTF. The J gene is TRBJ1-2, the V gene TRBV30; TRBD1 is a possible D gene (5 bases). CDR3 length equals 12 residues. The V end lost 0 bases, the J end lost 6 bases, and 8 bases lay between the germline ends. Germline lookup yields CDR1 GTSNPN and CDR2 SVGIG (reference sequence).

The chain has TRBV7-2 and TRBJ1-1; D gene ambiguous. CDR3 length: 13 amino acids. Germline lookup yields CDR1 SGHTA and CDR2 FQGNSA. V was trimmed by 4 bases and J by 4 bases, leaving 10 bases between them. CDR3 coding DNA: TGTGCCAGCAGCTCGGGTCGGGGCACTGAAGCTTTCTTT. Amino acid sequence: CASSSGRGTEAFF.

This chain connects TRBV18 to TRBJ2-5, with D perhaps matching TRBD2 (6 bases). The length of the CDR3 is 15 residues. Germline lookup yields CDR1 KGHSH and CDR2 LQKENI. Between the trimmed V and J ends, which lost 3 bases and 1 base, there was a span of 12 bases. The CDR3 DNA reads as TGTGCCAGCTCACCGAATCGGGGGACCCAAGAGACCCAGTACTTC. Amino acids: CASSPNRGTQETQYF.

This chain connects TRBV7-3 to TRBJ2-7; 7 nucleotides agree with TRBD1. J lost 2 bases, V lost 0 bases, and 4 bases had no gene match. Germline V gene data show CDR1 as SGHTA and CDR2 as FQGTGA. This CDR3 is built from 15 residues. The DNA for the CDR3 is TGTGCCAGCAGCTTAACAGGGGGCGCGGCCTACGAGCAGTACTTC. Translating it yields CASSLTGGAAYEQYF.

The CDR3 region is CATSRDPGGSSYEQYF. Written as DNA, the CDR3 is TGTGCCACCAGCAGAGATCCGGGGGGGAGCTCCTACGAGCAGTACTTC. The J gene is TRBJ2-7, the V gene TRBV15, with TRBD2 matching over 8 bases. Trimming took 0 bases from V and 0 from J; bases not matched to a gene: 4. The CDR3 has 16 residues. The germline V gene encodes CDR1 LNHNV and CDR2 YYDKDF (reference sequence).

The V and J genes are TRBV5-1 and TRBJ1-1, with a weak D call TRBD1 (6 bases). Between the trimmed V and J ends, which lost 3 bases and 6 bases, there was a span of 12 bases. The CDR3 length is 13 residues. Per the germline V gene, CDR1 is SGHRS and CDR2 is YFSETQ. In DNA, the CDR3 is TGCGCCAGCAGCTCGACAGGAAACTCTGAAGCTTTCTTT. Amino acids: CASSSTGNSEAFF.

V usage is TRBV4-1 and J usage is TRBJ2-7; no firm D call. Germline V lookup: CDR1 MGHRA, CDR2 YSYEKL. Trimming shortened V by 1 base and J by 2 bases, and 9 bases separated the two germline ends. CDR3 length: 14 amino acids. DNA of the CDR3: TGCGCCAGCAGCCAAGCAGGCGCCGCCTACGAGCAGTACTTC. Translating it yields CASSQAGAAYEQYF.

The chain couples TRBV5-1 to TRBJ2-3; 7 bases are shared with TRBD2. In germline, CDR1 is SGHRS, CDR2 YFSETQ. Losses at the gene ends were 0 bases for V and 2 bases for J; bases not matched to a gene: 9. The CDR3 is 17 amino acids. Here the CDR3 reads CASSLAGGGTPTDTQYF. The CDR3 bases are TGCGCCAGCAGCTTGGCCGGCGGGGGTACTCCCACAGATACGCAGTATTTT.

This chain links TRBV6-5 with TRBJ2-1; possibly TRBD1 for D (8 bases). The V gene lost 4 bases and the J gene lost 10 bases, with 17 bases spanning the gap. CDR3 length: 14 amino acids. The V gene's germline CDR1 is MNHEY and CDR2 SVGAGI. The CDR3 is CASSSRGRDREQFF. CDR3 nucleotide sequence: TGTGCCAGCAGTTCCCGGGGGAGGGACAGGGAGCAGTTCTTC.

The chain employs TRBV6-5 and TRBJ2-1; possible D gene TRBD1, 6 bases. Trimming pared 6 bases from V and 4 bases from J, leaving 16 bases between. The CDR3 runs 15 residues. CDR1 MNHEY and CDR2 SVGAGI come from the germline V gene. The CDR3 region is CASSLQGPYYNEQFF. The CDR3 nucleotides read TGTGCCAGCAGCCTCCAGGGGCCCTATTACAATGAGCAGTTCTTC.

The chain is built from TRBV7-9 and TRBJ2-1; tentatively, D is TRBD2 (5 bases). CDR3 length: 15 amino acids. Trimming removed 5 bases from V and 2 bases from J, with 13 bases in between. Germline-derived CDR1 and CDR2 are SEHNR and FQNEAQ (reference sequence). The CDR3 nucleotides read TGTGCCAGCAGCGGGAGCGGCAGCCCCTACAATGAGCAGTTCTTC. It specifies CASSGSGSPYNEQFF.

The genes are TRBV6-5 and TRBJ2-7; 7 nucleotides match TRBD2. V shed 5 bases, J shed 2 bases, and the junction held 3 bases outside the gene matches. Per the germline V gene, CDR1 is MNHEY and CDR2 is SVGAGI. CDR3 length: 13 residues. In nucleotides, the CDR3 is TGTGCCAGCAGTCGCGGGAGTACCTACGAGCAGTACTTC. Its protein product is CASSRGSTYEQYF.

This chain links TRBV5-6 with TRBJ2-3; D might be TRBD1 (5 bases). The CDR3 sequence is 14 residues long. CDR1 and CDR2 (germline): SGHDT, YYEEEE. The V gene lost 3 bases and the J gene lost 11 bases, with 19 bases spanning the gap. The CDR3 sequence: CASSSELQVTKQYF. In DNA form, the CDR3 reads TGTGCCAGCAGCTCCGAGCTACAGGTCACCAAGCAGTATTTT.

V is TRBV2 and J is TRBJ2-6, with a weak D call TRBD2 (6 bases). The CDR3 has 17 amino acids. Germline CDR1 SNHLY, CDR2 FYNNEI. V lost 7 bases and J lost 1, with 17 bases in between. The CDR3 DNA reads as TGTGCCAGCACCGGGGGAGCCAGCCCTTCTGGGGCCAACGTCCTGACTTTC. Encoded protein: CASTGGASPSGANVLTF.

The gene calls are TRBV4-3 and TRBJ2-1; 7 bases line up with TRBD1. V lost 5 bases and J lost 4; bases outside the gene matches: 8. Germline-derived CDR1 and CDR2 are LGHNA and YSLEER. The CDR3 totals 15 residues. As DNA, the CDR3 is TGCGCCAGCAGCGTCCGGGACAGTAGTTACAATGAGCAGTTCTTC. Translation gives CASSVRDSSYNEQFF.

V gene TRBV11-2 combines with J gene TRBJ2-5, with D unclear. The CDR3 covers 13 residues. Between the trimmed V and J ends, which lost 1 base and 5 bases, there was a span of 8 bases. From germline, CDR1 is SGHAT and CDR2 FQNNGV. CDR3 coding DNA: TGTGCCAGCAGCTTAGGGGCGCTGGAGACCCAGTACTTC. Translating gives CASSLGALETQYF.

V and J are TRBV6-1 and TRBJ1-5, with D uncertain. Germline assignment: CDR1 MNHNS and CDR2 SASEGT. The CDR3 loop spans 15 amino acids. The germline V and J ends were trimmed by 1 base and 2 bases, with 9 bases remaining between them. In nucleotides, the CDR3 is TGTGCCAGCAGTGAAGGCGGGTCTCGCAATCAGCCCCAGCATTTT. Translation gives CASSEGGSRNQPQHF.

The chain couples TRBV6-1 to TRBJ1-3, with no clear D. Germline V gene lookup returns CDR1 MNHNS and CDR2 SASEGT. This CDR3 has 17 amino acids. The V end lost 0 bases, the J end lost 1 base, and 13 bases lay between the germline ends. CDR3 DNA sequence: TGTGCCAGCAGTGAAGCGGCGTACGGGGTTTCTGGAAACACCATATATTTT. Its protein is CASSEAAYGVSGNTIYF.

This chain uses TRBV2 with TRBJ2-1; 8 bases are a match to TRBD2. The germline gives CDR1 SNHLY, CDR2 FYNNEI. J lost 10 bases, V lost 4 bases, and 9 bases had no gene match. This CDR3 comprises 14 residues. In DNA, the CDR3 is TGTGCCAGCAGTGGGTTAATAGCGGGAAGAGAGCAGTTCTTC. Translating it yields CASSGLIAGREQFF.

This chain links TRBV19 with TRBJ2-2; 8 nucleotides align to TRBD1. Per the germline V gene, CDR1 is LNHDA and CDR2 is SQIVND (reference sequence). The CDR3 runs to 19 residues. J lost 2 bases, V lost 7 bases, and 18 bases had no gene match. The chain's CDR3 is CASTVSLYSTGVNTGELFF. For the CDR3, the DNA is TGTGCCAGTACTGTATCCCTCTACTCGACAGGGGTTAACACCGGGGAGCTGTTTTTT.

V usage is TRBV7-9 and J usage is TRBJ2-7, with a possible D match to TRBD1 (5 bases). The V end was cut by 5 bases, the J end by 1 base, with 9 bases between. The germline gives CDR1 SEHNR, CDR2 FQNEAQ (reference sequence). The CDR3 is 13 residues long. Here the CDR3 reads CASSPAGSYEQYF. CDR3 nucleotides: TGTGCCAGCAGCCCTGCAGGGTCCTACGAGCAGTACTTC.